The 2 T cell receptor beta chains given below trace back to one sample, sequenced in a study of cytomegalovirus exposure and HLA in healthy donors. The PCR was carried out with 60 Vbeta primers and 13 Jbeta primers. Repertoires were generated with immunoSEQ multiplex PCR, while TCRdb's copy carries only in-frame clones and drops some. There are 100,000 to 150,000 clones in the sample, with over 1.5% held by the top ten. Sequencing was carried out using PBMCs. The source of these receptors is a woman between 35 and 50 years old in good health and CMV-seropositive.

This chain links TRBV10-3 with TRBJ1-1; D possibly corresponds to TRBD1 (5 bases). V was trimmed by 4 bases and J by 5 bases, leaving 11 bases between them. Germline CDR1 ENHRY, CDR2 SYGVKD. The CDR3 covers 13 residues. CDR3: CAISAGGLTEAFF. The DNA for the CDR3 is TGTGCCATCAGTGCGGGGGGTCTTACTGAAGCTTTCTTT.

The genes are TRBV7-2 and TRBJ2-6; perhaps TRBD2 as D (5 bases). The CDR3 has 14 residues. Trimming removed 5 bases at V and 2 bases at J, with 7 bases between. CDR1 and CDR2 from the germline V gene are SGHTA and FQGNSA. CDR3 bases: TGTGCCAGCAGCGGGAGTCCTGGGGCCAACGTCCTGACTTTC. This gives the protein CASSGSPGANVLTF.